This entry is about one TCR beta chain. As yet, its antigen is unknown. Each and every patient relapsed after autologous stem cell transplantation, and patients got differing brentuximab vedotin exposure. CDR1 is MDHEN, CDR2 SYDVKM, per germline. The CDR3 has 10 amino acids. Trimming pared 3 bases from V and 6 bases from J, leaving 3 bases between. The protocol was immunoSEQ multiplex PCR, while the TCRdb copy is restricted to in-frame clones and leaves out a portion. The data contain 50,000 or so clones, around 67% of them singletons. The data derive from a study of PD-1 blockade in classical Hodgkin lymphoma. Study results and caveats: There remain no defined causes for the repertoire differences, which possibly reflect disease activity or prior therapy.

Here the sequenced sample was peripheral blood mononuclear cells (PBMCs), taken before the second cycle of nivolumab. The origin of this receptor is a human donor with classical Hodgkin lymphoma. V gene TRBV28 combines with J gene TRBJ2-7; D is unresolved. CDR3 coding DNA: TGTGCCAGCAGTTTGAGCGAGCAGTACTTC. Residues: CASSLSEQYF.